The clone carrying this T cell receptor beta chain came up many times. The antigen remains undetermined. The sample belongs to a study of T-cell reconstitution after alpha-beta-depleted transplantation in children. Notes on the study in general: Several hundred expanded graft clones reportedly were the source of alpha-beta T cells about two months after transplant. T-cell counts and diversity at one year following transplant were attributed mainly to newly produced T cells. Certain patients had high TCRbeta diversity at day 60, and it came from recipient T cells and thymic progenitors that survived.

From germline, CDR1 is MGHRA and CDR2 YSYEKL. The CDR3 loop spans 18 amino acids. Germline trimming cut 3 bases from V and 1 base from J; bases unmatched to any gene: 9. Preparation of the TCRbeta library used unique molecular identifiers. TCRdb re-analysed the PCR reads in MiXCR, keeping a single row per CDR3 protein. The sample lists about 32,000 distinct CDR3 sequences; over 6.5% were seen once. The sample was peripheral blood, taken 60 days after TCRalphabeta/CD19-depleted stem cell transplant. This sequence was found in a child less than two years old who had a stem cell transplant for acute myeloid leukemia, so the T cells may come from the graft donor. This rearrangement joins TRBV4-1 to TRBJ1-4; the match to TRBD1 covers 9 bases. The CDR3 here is CASSQNMRQGVTNEKLFF. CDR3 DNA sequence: TGCGCCAGCAGCCAGAATATGAGACAGGGGGTAACTAATGAAAAACTGTTTTTT.